This record covers a single T cell receptor beta chain. Its antigen remains unknown. The sample comes from a study of T cell repertoires in cytomegalovirus infection. Overall study: Newly reported HLA-C-restricted and thoroughly characterized HLA-B-restricted CMV epitopes were employed. The study, taken as a whole, reports: The ex vivo response was dominated by HLA-C-restricted CMV-specific TCR beta clonotypes.

V lost 4 bases to trimming and J lost 3 bases, with 17 bases between them. The CDR3 has 16 residues. Germline V gene lookup returns CDR1 MNHEY and CDR2 SVGAGI. Via MiXCR, TCRdb re-called the reads, giving one row per CDR3 protein. The sample lists around 430,000 distinct CDR3 sequences; more than 40% were seen once. The chain is built from TRBV6-5 and TRBJ2-3, with D hard to call. The origin of this receptor is a human donor in good health (CMV status not recorded). Some clones in this sample may be carry-over from other donors' samples. The sample here was cultured PBMCs, taken from culture after CMV antigen stimulation. This CDR3 reads CASSFRPQIPTDTQYF. CDR3 in DNA: TGTGCCAGCAGTTTTCGACCCCAGATCCCGACAGATACGCAGTATTTT.